The T cell receptor beta chain under discussion was sequenced for a study of blood T cell repertoires in COVID-19. As for the study in general: Collection of acute and convalescent COVID-19 samples took place in the United States, Italy and Spain. T cells, B-cell-depleted T cells, or PBMCs supplied cDNA or gDNA.

Authors' data handling: The authors estimated nucleated cell counts from reference gene primer amplification. The data were produced by immunoSEQ multiplex PCR, yet TCRdb's version contains in-frame clones alone and is incomplete. D and trimming come from the DNA, and the V and J calls and clone size come from that table. The repertoire has 250,000 to 300,000 clones, roughly 85% of them found once; the top ten carry approximately 5%. V dropped 5 bases and J dropped 6 bases, with 11 bases sitting between them. CDR1 and CDR2 from the germline V gene are KGHSH and LQKENI. CDR3 size: 12 residues. This clone was recorded once.

This receptor was identified in a man aged 50 to 59 with active or convalescent COVID-19. Sequencing used peripheral blood. This chain uses TRBV18 with TRBJ2-7; D uncertain. The CDR3, as DNA: TGTGCCAGCTCATCCGACATCGGCGAGCAGTACTTC. Translation gives CASSSDIGEQYF.